Following are 12 T cell receptor beta chains from one sample sequenced in a study of blood T cell repertoires in COVID-19. Measured with immunoSEQ multiplex PCR; TCRdb has only the in-frame clones, and not every one. In the table there are about 150,000 clones, roughly nine tenths of which are singletons. Sequences were obtained from peripheral blood. Every receptor here comes from a man between 18 and 29 years old with COVID-19, enrolled during active disease.

Concerning this clone: One end of the junction does not line up with germline, which may come from a read error. This sequence joins TRBV28 and TRBJ1-4; TRBD1 might be the D (6 bases). CDR1 is MDHEN, CDR2 SYDVKM, per germline. This CDR3 has 17 amino acids. The CDR3 reads CASSDRSLVATNEKLLF. In DNA form, the CDR3 reads TGTGCCAGCAGCGACAGGAGCCTAGTTGCAACTAATGAAAAACTGCTTTTT.

This sequence joins TRBV4-3 and TRBJ2-2; 10 bases line up with TRBD2. The CDR3 length is 17 residues. Trimming took 0 bases from V and 5 from J; bases not matched to a gene: 6. The germline V gene has CDR1 LGHNA and CDR2 YSLEER. This chain's CDR3 is CASSQDTAGGRTGELFF. CDR3 nucleotide sequence: TGCGCCAGCAGCCAAGATACAGCGGGAGGGCGAACCGGGGAGCTGTTTTTT.

This chain connects TRBV28 to TRBJ1-2, with 7 positions matching TRBD1. Trimming took 8 bases from V and 7 from J; bases not matched to a gene: 13. There are 14 residues in the CDR3. Germline CDR1 is MDHEN and CDR2 is SYDVKM. In DNA form, the CDR3 reads TGTGCCAGCTACACCCGGGACAGTTCAGGTGGCTACACCTTC. It encodes CASYTRDSSGGYTF.

The chain employs TRBV5-1 and TRBJ1-1, with D hard to call. The V and J ends lost 2 bases and 1 base respectively, with 9 bases between them. This CDR3 comprises 14 residues. Germline V gene lookup returns CDR1 SGHRS and CDR2 YFSETQ. CDR3 bases: TGCGCCAGCAGCTTCAGACGGGGGAACACTGAAGCTTTCTTT. This encodes CASSFRRGNTEAFF.

The genes are TRBV5-1 and TRBJ2-7, with D possibly TRBD2 on 6 matching bases. V was shortened by 0 bases and J by 3 bases, with 16 bases between the two germline ends. The CDR3 is 16 residues long. Germline V lookup: CDR1 SGHRS, CDR2 YFSETQ. CDR3 nucleotides: TGCGCCAGCAGCTTGGGCGGGGCAGGCACACACTACGAGCAGTACTTC. It translates to CASSLGGAGTHYEQYF.

This clone was observed once. The rearrangement joins TRBV7-2 to TRBJ1-1; 11 bases are shared with TRBD1. After removal of 7 bases from V and 3 bases from J, the junction contained 7 bases not matched to a gene. This CDR3 region has 15 residues. Germline CDR1 is SGHTA and CDR2 is FQGNSA. CDR3 protein: CASKGTGGGDTEAFF. CDR3 coding DNA: TGTGCCAGCAAAGGGACAGGGGGGGGTGACACTGAAGCTTTCTTT.

The chain recombines TRBV18 with TRBJ2-1; no firm D call. This CDR3 region has 13 residues. Germline V gene lookup returns CDR1 KGHSH and CDR2 LQKENI. V shed 3 bases and J shed 6 bases, with 9 bases lying between them. The CDR3 sequence is CASSPVPLNEQFF. CDR3 DNA sequence: TGTGCCAGCTCACCGGTACCACTCAATGAGCAGTTCTTC. Full variable domain (outside the CDR3, taken from reference TRBV18 and TRBJ2-1): NAGVMQNPRHLVRRRGQEARLRCSPMKGHSHVYWYRQLPEEGLKFMVYLQKENIIDESGMPKERFSAEFPKEGPSILRIQQVVRGDSAAYFCASSPVPLNEQFFGPGTRLTVL.

Points on this clone: Other nucleotide sequences in the sample specify the same CDR3. The rearrangement joins TRBV7-3 to TRBJ2-3; 8 nucleotides agree with TRBD2. J was trimmed by 1 base and V by 4 bases; bases with no gene match: 4. The CDR3 loop spans 15 amino acids. Germline-derived CDR1 and CDR2 are SGHTA and FQGTGA. The CDR3 DNA reads as TGTGCCAGCAGCTCCCTAGCGGGCCGCACAGATACGCAGTATTTT. This translates into CASSSLAGRTDTQYF.

The chain links TRBV7-2 to TRBJ2-2; a weak D match, TRBD2 (6 bases). CDR1 and CDR2 (germline): SGHTA, FQGNSA. This CDR3 has 16 amino acids. V was clipped by 2 bases and J by 4 bases, with 14 bases between them. CDR3 in DNA: TGTGCCAGCAGCTTAAGAGCGGGTCGTGGCACCGGGGAGCTGTTTTTT. Translating it yields CASSLRAGRGTGELFF.

CDR3 nucleotide sequence: TGTGCCAGCAGCCAAGACGGACAGGTTACTAACTATGGCTACACCTTC. It specifies CASSQDGQVTNYGYTF. The genes are TRBV3-1 (or the pseudogene TRBV3-2) and TRBJ1-2, with 7 bases that match TRBD1. The CDR3 extends over 16 amino acids. The germline V gene encodes CDR1 LGHDT and CDR2 YNNKEL (reference sequence). The trim removed 0 bases at V and 0 bases at J, leaving 4 bases unmatched.

For the CDR3, the DNA is TGTGCCAGTAGTAAGCTAGCGGGATCCGACGAGCAGTACTTC. Translating it yields CASSKLAGSDEQYF. The chain uses TRBV19 and TRBJ2-7; TRBD2 matches 9 bases. CDR3 length equals 14 residues. CDR1 is LNHDA, CDR2 SQIVND, per germline (reference sequence). Unmatched junction bases numbered 6, after V lost 4 bases and J lost 5 bases.

This rearrangement joins TRBV9 to TRBJ2-3, with 9 bases identical to TRBD2. V lost 4 bases, J lost 2 bases, and 8 bases stayed unmatched. CDR1 and CDR2 from the germline V gene are SGDLS and YYNGEE. The CDR3 is 16 amino acids. The CDR3 loop is CASSSRVAGATDTQYF. In DNA form, the CDR3 reads TGTGCCAGCAGCTCCCGGGTAGCGGGAGCCACAGATACGCAGTATTTT.